Presented here are 9 T cell receptor beta chains from one specimen sequenced in a study of PD-1 blockade in classical Hodgkin lymphoma. TCRdb keeps only in-frame clones here, not all; method: immunoSEQ multiplex PCR. Counted here are tens of thousands of clones, roughly 80% occurring once; the ten biggest clones make up over 9.5%. Time point meaning: cycle 4 day 1 (C4D1), after 6 weeks of nivolumab. Brentuximab vedotin exposure varied among the patients, all of whom had relapsed after autologous stem cell transplantation. The material sequenced was peripheral blood mononuclear cells (PBMCs), taken before the fourth cycle of nivolumab. The origin of the receptors is a human donor with classical Hodgkin lymphoma.

The chain recombines TRBV11-3 with TRBJ2-1; no reliable D call. The CDR3 runs to 13 residues. Germline CDR1 is SGHNT and CDR2 is YENEEA. The V and J ends lost 2 bases and 6 bases respectively, with 8 bases between them. The CDR3 reads CASSLNGANEQFF. Here the CDR3 DNA reads TGTGCCAGCAGCTTAAACGGAGCCAATGAGCAGTTCTTC.

This sequence joins TRBV10-3 and TRBJ2-7; TRBD1 aligns across 8 bases. Germline V gene sequence: CDR1 ENHRY, CDR2 SYGVKD. This CDR3 comprises 13 residues. With 4 bases clipped from V and 4 bases from J, the junction kept 3 bases outside the gene matches. The CDR3 spells CAISADREYEQYF. CDR3 DNA: TGTGCCATCAGTGCGGACAGGGAATACGAGCAGTACTTC.

On this clone itself: Germline and junction disagree at one end, which may indicate a read error. This chain uses TRBV7-9 with TRBJ1-1; unclear D gene. Germline V gene sequence: CDR1 SEHNR, CDR2 FQNEAQ (reference sequence). There are 12 residues in the CDR3. The CDR3, as DNA: TGTGCCAGCAGCTTAATCCGGGCGGCCTTAGGTTTT. Encoded protein: CASSLIRAALGF.

V is TRBV19 and J is TRBJ1-1; D is ambiguous. Germline loops: CDR1 LNHDA, CDR2 SQIVND (reference sequence). The V end was cut by 1 base, the J end by 5 bases, with 5 bases between. CDR3 length: 12 amino acids. The CDR3: CASSIGSTEAFF. CDR3 coding DNA: TGTGCCAGTAGTATAGGGAGTACTGAAGCTTTCTTT.

This clone came up a few times. For the CDR3, the DNA is TGTGCCAGCAGCTCACAGGGGGCCCAGCAGTACTTC. It is translated as CASSSQGAQQYF. This chain links TRBV28 with TRBJ2-7; the match to TRBD1 covers 9 bases. The CDR3 runs to 12 residues. V shed 6 bases, J shed 8 bases, and the junction held 5 bases outside the gene matches. Per germline, CDR1 MDHEN and CDR2 SYDVKM.

V and J are TRBV6-1 and TRBJ2-2, with D possibly TRBD1 on 5 matching bases. The CDR3 has 12 residues. V was pared by 8 bases and J by 6 bases, with 10 bases between. Germline values: CDR1 MNHNS, CDR2 SASEGT. The CDR3, as DNA: TGTGCCAGCTTTAGGGGCGCCGGGGAGCTGTTTTTT. Translation: CASFRGAGELFF.

The V and J genes are TRBV27 and TRBJ1-1; TRBD1 aligns across 9 bases. The germline V gene has CDR1 MNHEY and CDR2 SMNVEV (reference sequence). This CDR3 has 16 residues. With 5 bases clipped from V and 3 bases from J, the junction kept 10 bases outside the gene matches. The CDR3 sequence is CASSPMRDRADTEAFF. For the CDR3, the DNA is TGTGCCAGCAGTCCAATGAGGGACAGGGCGGACACTGAAGCTTTCTTT.

This clone has a handful of counts. The CDR3, as DNA: TGTGCCAGCAGCCAAAGAAGGGGGCCACAGCCCCAGCATTTT. Its protein product is CASSQRRGPQPQHF. V and J are TRBV21-1 and TRBJ1-5; the listed D gene, TRBD1, was not tested against the DNA. TRBV21-1 is designated a pseudogene. The CDR3 runs to 14 residues.

The chain couples TRBV7-9 to TRBJ2-2; 10 bases agree with TRBD2. The CDR3 runs to 17 residues. Unmatched junction bases numbered 7, after V lost 5 bases and J lost 1 base. Germline V gene data show CDR1 as SEHNR and CDR2 as FQNEAQ (reference sequence). This chain's CDR3 is CASSPRTSGMNTGELFF. The CDR3 DNA is TGTGCCAGCAGCCCTCGTACTAGCGGGATGAACACCGGGGAGCTGTTTTTT.